Here is one T cell receptor (beta chain) with its context. The data were obtained in a study of blood T cell repertoires in COVID-19. Whole-study context: T cells, B-cell-depleted T cells, or PBMCs supplied cDNA or gDNA.

This CDR3 spans 11 amino acids. V lost 7 bases and J lost 13; bases outside the gene matches: 10. Germline lookup yields CDR1 SQVTM and CDR2 ANQGSEA. The protocol was immunoSEQ multiplex PCR, while the TCRdb copy is restricted to in-frame clones and leaves out a portion. The table lists about 200,000 clones, 80% to 90% of them singletons. The gene calls are TRBV29-1 and TRBJ2-7, with TRBD1 matching over 10 bases. The receptor comes from a human donor with active or convalescent COVID-19. The donor label of this sample is uncertain. The sample taken for sequencing was peripheral blood. CDR3 region: CSADRQGAVYF. The CDR3 DNA is TGCAGCGCTGACCGACAGGGGGCCGTCTACTTC.